The rows below give T cell receptor beta chains drawn from one sample of a study of T cell repertoires in cytomegalovirus infection. TCRdb re-called the reads through MiXCR, storing one row per CDR3 protein. The table records hundreds of thousands of distinct CDR3 sequences, 20% to 25% of them present only once. The sequencing input was CD8+ T cells from PBMCs. Source of these receptors: a human donor in good health (CMV status not recorded). Some clones in this sample may be carry-over from other donors' samples. CDR3s include the opening cysteine and the closing phenylalanine or tryptophan. The D gene is left open where the match is weak. Size is omitted from some rows. Given values are once, few, many or a class for expanded clones.

j_call v_call clone_size d_call cdr3_aa cdr3_nt
TRBJ2-3 TRBV9 - - CASSVERVLSTDTQYF TGTGCCAGCAGCGTAGAAAGGGTGTTAAGCACAGATACGCAGTATTTT
TRBJ1-4 TRBV20-1 few - CSAEGGSTNEKLFF TGCAGTGCAGAGGGGGGATCGACTAATGAAAAACTGTTTTTT
TRBJ2-1 TRBV19 - - CASSKGEIWRPFF TGTGCCAGTAGTAAGGGGGAGATTTGGCGTCCGTTCTTC
TRBJ1-5 TRBV15 few - CATSRADSQGQPQHF TGTGCCACCAGCAGAGCGGACAGCCAGGGACAGCCCCAGCATTTT
TRBJ2-1 TRBV14 - TRBD1 CASSPRTGTSLPNEQFF TGTGCCAGCAGCCCCCGGACAGGAACCTCCCTACCCAATGAGCAGTTCTTC
TRBJ2-7 TRBV20-1 - - CSAREPRDINVYF TGCAGTGCTAGAGAGCCACGGGACATTAACGTGTACTTC
TRBJ2-3 TRBV27 few - CASRRGGAGDTQYF TGTGCCAGCAGGAGGGGGGGGGCGGGAGATACGCAGTATTTT
TRBJ2-5 TRBV5-1 - TRBD1 CASSPRQGRPLETQYF TGCGCCAGCAGCCCGAGACAGGGACGACCCCTCGAGACCCAGTACTTC
TRBJ1-1 TRBV28 few TRBD1 CASSDQGVGTEAFF TGTGCCAGCAGTGATCAGGGGGTCGGCACTGAAGCTTTCTTT
TRBJ1-4 TRBV27 many TRBD1 CASSSSHRDRGEKLFF TGTGCCAGCAGTTCCTCTCACCGGGACAGGGGTGAAAAACTGTTTTTT
TRBJ2-1 TRBV12-3/TRBV12-4 many TRBD1 CASRTGQGPEQFF TGTGCCAGCAGAACCGGACAGGGCCCCGAGCAGTTCTTC
TRBJ1-4 TRBV7-2 many - CASSLVQSLPEKLFF TGTGCCAGCAGCTTAGTACAGAGCCTCCCCGAAAAACTGTTTTTT
TRBJ1-5 TRBV19 - TRBD1 CASTSTTGGNQPQHF TGTGCCAGTACCTCCACGACAGGGGGCAATCAGCCCCAGCATTTT
TRBJ2-3 TRBV28 few TRBD1 CASSHLQGLTDTQYF TGTGCCAGCAGTCACTTACAGGGGCTCACAGATACGCAGTATTTT
TRBJ2-1 TRBV20-1 few - CSARDVQGISYNEQFF TGCAGTGCTAGAGATGTCCAGGGAATTTCCTACAATGAGCAGTTCTTC
TRBJ2-3 TRBV7-8 many TRBD2 CASSLAGGAIDTQYF TGTGCCAGCAGCTTAGCCGGGGGGGCGATAGATACGCAGTATTTT
TRBJ1-2 TRBV29-1 - - CSAETGVNYDYTF TGCAGCGCCGAAACGGGGGTGAACTATGACTACACCTTC
TRBJ2-1 TRBV27 few - CASSSIAYNEQFF TGTGCCAGCAGTAGTATAGCCTACAATGAGCAGTTCTTC
TRBJ1-2 TRBV7-9 many - CASSLFETGYRYTF TGTGCCAGCAGCTTATTCGAGACAGGCTATAGATACACCTTC
TRBJ2-7 TRBV5-5 once - CASSPHDSYEQYF TGTGCCAGCAGCCCTCACGACTCCTACGAGCAGTACTTC
TRBJ1-5 TRBV27 - - CASSWGAGQPQHF TGTGCCAGCAGTTGGGGGGCAGGTCAGCCCCAGCATTTT
TRBJ2-7 TRBV29-1 few - CSVLRDSTYEQYF TGCAGCGTCCTTCGGGACTCCACCTACGAGCAGTACTTC
TRBJ1-5 TRBV5-6 - - CASGRGIHQPQHF TGTGCCAGCGGCCGAGGGATACATCAGCCCCAGCATTTT
TRBJ2-2 TRBV12-5 many TRBD1 CASGFNPGQVLSTGELFF TGTGCTAGTGGGTTTAATCCGGGACAGGTCCTTTCCACCGGGGAGCTGTTTTTT
TRBJ2-3 TRBV25-1 few TRBD2 CASSWLAGGTDTQYF TGTGCCAGCTCCTGGCTAGCGGGGGGCACAGATACGCAGTATTTT
TRBJ2-1 TRBV6-5 - TRBD2 CASSRTSGVRLEQFF TGTGCCAGCAGTAGGACTAGCGGGGTCCGACTTGAGCAGTTCTTC
TRBJ2-3 TRBV6-5 - - CASSTYGGPKDTQYF TGTGCCAGCAGCACCTACGGGGGGCCGAAAGATACGCAGTATTTT
TRBJ2-1 TRBV7-9 few TRBD1 CASSLIGQGENEQFF TGTGCCAGCAGCCTCATCGGACAGGGGGAGAATGAGCAGTTCTTC
TRBJ2-1 TRBV10-3 - - CAIRNRENYNEQFF TGTGCCATCAGAAACAGGGAGAACTACAATGAGCAGTTCTTC
TRBJ2-1 TRBV4-3 few - CASSHGFLAYNEQFF TGCGCCAGCAGCCACGGTTTTCTGGCCTACAATGAGCAGTTCTTC
TRBJ1-5 TRBV4-2 - - CASSQGGLLPFLFNQPQHF TGTGCCAGCAGCCAAGGGGGACTCCTTCCCTTCCTTTTCAATCAGCCCCAGCATTTT
TRBJ1-2 TRBV29-1 - TRBD1 CSVDDRAGYGYTF TGCAGCGTTGACGACAGGGCCGGCTATGGCTACACCTTC
TRBJ1-2 TRBV14 - - CASSQSSAAAQHPPYGYTF TGTGCCAGCAGCCAAAGCTCGGCGGCAGCCCAACATCCCCCCTATGGCTACACCTTC
TRBJ2-2 TRBV20-1 - - CSARPRQKGELFF TGCAGTGCTCGCCCCCGGCAAAAGGGGGAGCTGTTTTTT
TRBJ2-2 TRBV5-1 many - CASSLSAGATTGELFF TGCGCCAGCAGCTTGAGTGCGGGGGCGACCACCGGGGAGCTGTTTTTT
TRBJ2-1 TRBV27 - - CASSFGAPYNEQFF TGTGCCAGCAGTTTCGGGGCTCCCTACAATGAGCAGTTCTTC
TRBJ1-1 TRBV20-1 - - CSARGATLGTLLVSEAFF TGCAGTGCTAGAGGGGCAACACTCGGGACACTCTTGGTGTCGGAAGCTTTCTTT
TRBJ1-2 TRBV7-9 few - CASSFGGTNYGYTF TGTGCCAGCAGCTTCGGGGGGACTAACTATGGCTACACCTTC
TRBJ2-3 TRBV10-3 - TRBD1 CAISESLGSYQGATQYF TGTGCCATCAGTGAGTCGTTGGGTAGCTACCAGGGGGCTACGCAGTATTTT
TRBJ2-5 TRBV6-2/TRBV6-3 few TRBD2 CASSYDAGGPQETQYF TGTGCCAGCAGTTACGACGCGGGGGGCCCTCAAGAGACCCAGTACTTC
TRBJ2-1 TRBV27 few - CASSLARGGLKFF TGTGCCAGCAGTTTAGCCCGTGGGGGTCTCAAGTTCTTC
TRBJ2-1 TRBV20-1 few - CRVNEQFF TGCAGGGTGAATGAGCAGTTCTTC
TRBJ2-1 TRBV2 - TRBD1 CASSELQGAHNEQFF TGTGCCAGCAGTGAATTACAGGGGGCCCACAATGAGCAGTTCTTC
TRBJ1-1 TRBV6-5 - - CASSYRVRNTEAFF TGTGCCAGCAGTTACAGGGTGAGAAACACTGAAGCTTTCTTT
TRBJ1-5 TRBV15 once - CATSRRGGNQPQHF TGTGCCACCAGTCGGAGGGGGGGCAATCAGCCCCAGCATTTT
TRBJ2-1 TRBV20-1 few - CSARDYGVLTADEQFF TGCAGTGCTAGAGATTATGGAGTATTAACAGCGGATGAGCAGTTCTTC